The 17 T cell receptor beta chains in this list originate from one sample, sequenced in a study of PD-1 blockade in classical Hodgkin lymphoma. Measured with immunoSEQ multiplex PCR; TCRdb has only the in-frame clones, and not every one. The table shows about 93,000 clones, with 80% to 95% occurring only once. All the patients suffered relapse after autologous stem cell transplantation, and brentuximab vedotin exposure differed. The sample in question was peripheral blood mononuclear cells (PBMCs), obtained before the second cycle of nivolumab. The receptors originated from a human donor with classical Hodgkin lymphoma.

CDR3 nucleotides: TGTGCCAGCATGGGGGACCAAAGGAACTATGGCTACACCTTC. Translating it yields CASMGDQRNYGYTF. The V and J genes are TRBV6-6 and TRBJ1-2; D is possibly TRBD1 (5 bases). This CDR3 comprises 14 residues. V lost 7 bases, J lost 2 bases, and 14 bases lay in between. Germline V lookup: CDR1 MNHNY, CDR2 SVGAGI (reference sequence).

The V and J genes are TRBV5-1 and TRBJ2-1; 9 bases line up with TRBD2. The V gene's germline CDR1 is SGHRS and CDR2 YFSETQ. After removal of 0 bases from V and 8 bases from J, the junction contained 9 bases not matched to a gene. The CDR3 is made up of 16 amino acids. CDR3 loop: CASSLEGGRVYDEQFF. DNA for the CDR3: TGCGCCAGCAGCTTGGAGGGCGGGAGGGTTTACGATGAGCAGTTCTTC.

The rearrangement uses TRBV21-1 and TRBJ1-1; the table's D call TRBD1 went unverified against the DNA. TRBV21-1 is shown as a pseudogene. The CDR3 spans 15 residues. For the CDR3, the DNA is TGTGCCAGCAGCAAAGAACCCAGACAGAACACTGAAGCTTTCTTT. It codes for CASSKEPRQNTEAFF.

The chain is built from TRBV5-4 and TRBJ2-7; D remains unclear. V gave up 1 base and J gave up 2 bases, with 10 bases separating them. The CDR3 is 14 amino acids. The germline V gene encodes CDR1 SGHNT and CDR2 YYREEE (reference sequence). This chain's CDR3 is CASSLNLGPYEQYF. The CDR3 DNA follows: TGTGCCAGCAGCTTGAATCTGGGTCCCTACGAGCAGTACTTC.

In nucleotides, the CDR3 is TGTGCCAGCAGGAGCGACTCCTACAATGAGCAGTTCTTC. It translates to CASRSDSYNEQFF. J is TRBJ2-1 and V is TRBV5-4; D remains ambiguous. The CDR3 has 13 amino acids. Germline CDR1 and CDR2: SGHNT and YYREEE (reference sequence). Between the trimmed V and J ends, which lost 5 bases and 0 bases, there was a span of 6 bases.

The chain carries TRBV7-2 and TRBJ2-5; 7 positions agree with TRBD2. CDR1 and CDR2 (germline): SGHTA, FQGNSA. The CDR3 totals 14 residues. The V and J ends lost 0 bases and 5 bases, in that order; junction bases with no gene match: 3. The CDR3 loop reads CASSLAGGEETQYF. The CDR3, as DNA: TGTGCCAGCAGCTTAGCGGGAGGGGAGGAGACCCAGTACTTC.

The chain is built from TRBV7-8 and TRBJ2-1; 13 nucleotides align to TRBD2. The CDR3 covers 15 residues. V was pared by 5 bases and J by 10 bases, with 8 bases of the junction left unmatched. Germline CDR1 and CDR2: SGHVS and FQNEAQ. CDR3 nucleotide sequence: TGTGCCAGCAGCATAACTAGCGGGAGGGCCGACGAGCAGTTCTTC. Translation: CASSITSGRADEQFF.

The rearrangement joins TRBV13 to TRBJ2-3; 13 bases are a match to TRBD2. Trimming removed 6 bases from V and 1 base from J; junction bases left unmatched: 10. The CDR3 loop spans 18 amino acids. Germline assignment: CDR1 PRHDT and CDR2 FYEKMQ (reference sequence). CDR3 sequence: CASSSRTSGRWGTDTQYF. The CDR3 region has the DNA TGTGCCAGCAGTTCGAGGACTAGCGGGAGATGGGGCACAGATACGCAGTATTTT. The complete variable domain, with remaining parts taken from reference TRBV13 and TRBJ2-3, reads AAGVIQSPRHLIKEKRETATLKCYPIPRHDTVYWYQQGPGQDPQFLISFYEKMQSDKGSIPDRFSAQQFSDYHSELNMSSLELGDSALYFCASSSRTSGRWGTDTQYFGPGTRLTVL.

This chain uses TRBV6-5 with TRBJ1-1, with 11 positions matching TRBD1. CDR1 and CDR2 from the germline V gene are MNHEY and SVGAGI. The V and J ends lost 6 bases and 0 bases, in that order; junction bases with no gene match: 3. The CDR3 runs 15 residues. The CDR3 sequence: CASRDRGRMNTEAFF. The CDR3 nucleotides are TGTGCCAGCAGGGACAGGGGGCGGATGAACACTGAAGCTTTCTTT.

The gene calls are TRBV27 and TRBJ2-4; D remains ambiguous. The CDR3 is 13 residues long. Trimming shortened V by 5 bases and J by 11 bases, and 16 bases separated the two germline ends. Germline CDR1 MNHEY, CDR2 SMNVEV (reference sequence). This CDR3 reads CASSPSSDFLQYF. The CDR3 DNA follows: TGTGCCAGCAGTCCCTCCAGCGATTTTCTTCAGTACTTC.

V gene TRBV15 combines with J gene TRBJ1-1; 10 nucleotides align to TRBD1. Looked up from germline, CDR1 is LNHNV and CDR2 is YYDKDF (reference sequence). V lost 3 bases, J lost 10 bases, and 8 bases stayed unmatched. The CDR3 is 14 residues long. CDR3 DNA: TGTGCCACCAGCAGGGAAGGAGGGGACAGGGGAGCTTTCTTT. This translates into CATSREGGDRGAFF.

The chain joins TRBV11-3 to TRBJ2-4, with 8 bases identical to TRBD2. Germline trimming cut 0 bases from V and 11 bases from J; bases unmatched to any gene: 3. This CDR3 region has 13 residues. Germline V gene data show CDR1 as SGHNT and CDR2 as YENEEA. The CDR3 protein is CASSLDPAGVQYF. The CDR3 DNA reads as TGTGCCAGCAGCTTAGATCCAGCGGGGGTTCAGTACTTC.

For the CDR3, the DNA is TGTGCCAGCAAGTACAGGGCCCCCTACAATGAGCAGTTCTTC. Protein: CASKYRAPYNEQFF. The chain joins TRBV2 to TRBJ2-1; a weak D match, TRBD1 (6 bases). This CDR3 region has 14 residues. Trimming shortened V by 7 bases and J by 2 bases, and 12 bases separated the two germline ends. The germline gives CDR1 SNHLY, CDR2 FYNNEI.

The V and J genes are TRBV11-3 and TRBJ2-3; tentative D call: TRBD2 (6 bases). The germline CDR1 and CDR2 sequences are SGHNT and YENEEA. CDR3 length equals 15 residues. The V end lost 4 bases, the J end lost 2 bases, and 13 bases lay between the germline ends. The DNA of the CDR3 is TGTGCCAGCAGCTCCCGGGACTCTCACACAGATACGCAGTATTTT. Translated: CASSSRDSHTDTQYF.

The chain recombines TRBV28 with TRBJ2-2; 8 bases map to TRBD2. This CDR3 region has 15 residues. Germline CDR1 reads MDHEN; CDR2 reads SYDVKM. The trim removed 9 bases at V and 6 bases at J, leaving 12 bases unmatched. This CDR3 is CARPQAGEWAGELFF. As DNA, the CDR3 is TGTGCCAGACCACAAGCGGGAGAGTGGGCCGGGGAGCTGTTTTTT.

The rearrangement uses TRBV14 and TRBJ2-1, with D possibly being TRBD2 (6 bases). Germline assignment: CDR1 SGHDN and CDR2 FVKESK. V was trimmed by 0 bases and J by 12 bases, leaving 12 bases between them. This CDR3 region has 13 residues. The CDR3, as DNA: TGTGCCAGCAGCCAAGAACTAGGAGGGAGGCAGTTCTTC. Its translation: CASSQELGGRQFF.

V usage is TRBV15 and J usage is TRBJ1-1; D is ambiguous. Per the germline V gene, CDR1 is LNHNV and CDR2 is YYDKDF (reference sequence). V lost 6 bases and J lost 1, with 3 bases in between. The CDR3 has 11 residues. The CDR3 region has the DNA TGTGCCACCAGGGCGAACACTGAAGCTTTCTTT. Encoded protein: CATRANTEAFF.